This T cell receptor beta chain was retrieved from a study of radiation and T cells in renal cell carcinoma. About the study: Nephrectomy followed 15 Gy stereotactic body radiation by 4 weeks. Study-wide points: Top tumor clonotypes rose in blood 2 weeks post-radiation, then contracted. No pretreatment tumor biopsies were available for baseline clonotypes.

A note on this clone: Its antigen is undetermined.

Time point described: blood 2 weeks post-SBRT. Noted treatment: 15 Gy SBRT to primary tumor, nephrectomy 4 weeks later. Clones were sequenced by immunoSEQ multiplex PCR, and TCRdb holds only the in-frame ones, with some missing. The repertoire consists of 100,000 to 150,000 clones, with around 80% occurring once and the leading ten covering 5.8%. CDR1 and CDR2 from the germline V gene are SEHNR and FQNEAQ (reference sequence). Trimming stripped 1 base from V and 7 bases from J, with 19 bases between. The CDR3 is 17 residues long. The chain is built from TRBV7-9 and TRBJ2-2; D may be TRBD2 (6 bases). This TCR derives from a middle-aged man with renal cell carcinoma. The sample in question was blood, obtained from a patient whose treatment included radiotherapy and nephrectomy. CDR3 sequence: CASSLGLFAGKDGELFF. CDR3 sequence (DNA): TGTGCCAGCAGCTTAGGACTCTTTGCGGGAAAGGACGGGGAGCTGTTTTTT.